Listed here are 14 T cell receptor beta chains from one sample, sequenced in a study of Ad26.COV2.S vaccination and SARS-CoV-2 variants (dated by TCRdb to about 2021). The library was prepared using the immunoSEQ multiplex PCR assay. The clones in this table, taken by TCRdb from immuneACCESS, are in-frame only. Not every clone is retained; where verified, under half of the shortfall comes from an unresolved V gene, and the cause of the rest is unknown. In this sample the table shows about 680,000 clones, roughly 90% of which occur a single time. The ten biggest clones cover approximately 1.5% of the sample. What the treatment or condition label conveys for this sample: 15 to 20 received Ad26.COV2.S at low or high dose, single or two shots; about 5 received placebo; per-sample allocation not given. Repertoires of vaccine and placebo recipients were sequenced from samples collected on day 63 after the first injection.

The sequences come from peripheral blood, collected in a trial of Ad26.COV2.S vaccine versus placebo. The receptor set was obtained from a person aged 18-65 years who received the Ad26.COV2.S COVID-19 vaccine or a placebo.

The chain has TRBV6-5 and TRBJ2-1, with 7 bases fitting TRBD1. Per germline, CDR1 MNHEY and CDR2 SVGAGI. The CDR3 consists of 15 residues. J gave up 0 bases and V 5 bases, and 4 bases lay outside the gene matches. CDR3 sequence: CASSLQGSSYNEQFF. The CDR3, as DNA: TGTGCCAGCAGTCTACAGGGGAGCTCCTACAATGAGCAGTTCTTC.

J is TRBJ2-2 and V is TRBV20-1; 7 bases map to TRBD1. V trimming: 4 bases; J trimming: 2 bases; junction bases outside the gene matches: 7. The CDR3 has 15 amino acids. Germline CDR1 DFQATT, CDR2 SNEGSKA (reference sequence). The CDR3 region has the DNA TGCAGTGCTACTGAGGGGGCCCTTAACACCGGGGAGCTGTTTTTT. It specifies CSATEGALNTGELFF.

The rearrangement joins TRBV12-3 or TRBV12-4 to TRBJ1-2, with TRBD1 matching over 8 bases. The V and J ends lost 4 bases and 4 bases, in that order; junction bases with no gene match: 2. This CDR3 comprises 13 residues. The CDR3 loop reads CASSWTGSYGYTF. The DNA for the CDR3 is TGTGCCAGCAGTTGGACAGGGAGCTATGGCTACACCTTC.

CDR3 protein: CASTATETQYF. The CDR3 DNA reads as TGTGCCAGCACGGCGACAGAGACCCAGTACTTC. The chain couples TRBV2 to TRBJ2-5, with no clear D. From germline, CDR1 is SNHLY and CDR2 FYNNEI. The CDR3 is 11 amino acids. Trimming stripped 7 bases from V and 4 bases from J, with 7 bases between.

This clone was recorded a few times. The chain couples TRBV30 to TRBJ2-1; TRBD2 matches at 8 bases. Germline V gene data show CDR1 as GTSNPN and CDR2 as SVGIG (reference sequence). This CDR3 is built from 15 residues. With 1 base clipped from V and 8 bases from J, the junction kept 10 bases outside the gene matches. CDR3 DNA: TGTGCCTGGAGTGAAACGGGACTAGGATCCGATGAGCAGTTCTTC. It codes for CAWSETGLGSDEQFF.

The chain uses TRBV10-1 and TRBJ1-2; D gene uncertain. The CDR3 runs 13 residues. The V gene lost 5 bases and the J gene lost 8 bases, with 15 bases spanning the gap. In germline, CDR1 is WNHNN, CDR2 SYGVQD (reference sequence). The CDR3 region is CASSPGLGRGYTF. The CDR3 bases are TGCGCCAGCAGTCCGGGCCTCGGGAGGGGCTACACCTTC.

For the CDR3, the DNA is TGTGCCAATCGGACTAGCGGGCGGGAGAGGCGCGGGGATACGCAGTATTTT. This sequence encodes CANRTSGRERRGDTQYF. The genes are TRBV7-4 and TRBJ2-3, with 11 bases aligning to TRBD2. The V gene's germline CDR1 is SGHVT and CDR2 SQSDAQ. V dropped 10 bases and J dropped 6; count of bases not matched to a gene: 18. The length of the CDR3 is 17 residues.

The chain is built from TRBV6-4 and TRBJ2-2; possibly TRBD2 for D (6 bases). Between the trimmed V and J ends, which lost 6 bases and 0 bases, there was a span of 8 bases. Germline CDR1 is MRHNA and CDR2 is SNTAGT. This CDR3 spans 14 amino acids. CDR3 amino acids: CASSQRANTGELFF. The CDR3 DNA reads TGTGCCAGCAGCCAGCGGGCGAACACCGGGGAGCTGTTTTTT.

J is TRBJ2-3 and V is TRBV18, with TRBD2 identical over 14 bases. CDR3 length: 16 amino acids. The germline V gene has CDR1 KGHSH and CDR2 LQKENI. The V segment lost 0 bases and the J segment 6 bases; nucleotides outside the gene matches: 2. CDR3 amino acids: CASSPPTSGRGDTQYF. For the CDR3, the DNA is TGTGCCAGCTCACCACCGACTAGCGGGAGGGGTGATACGCAGTATTTT. The full variable domain, completed using reference TRBV18 and TRBJ2-3, is NAGVMQNPRHLVRRRGQEARLRCSPMKGHSHVYWYRQLPEEGLKFMVYLQKENIIDESGMPKERFSAEFPKEGPSILRIQQVVRGDSAAYFCASSPPTSGRGDTQYFGPGTRLTVL.

The rearrangement uses TRBV15 and TRBJ2-5; D is possibly TRBD2 (7 bases). The CDR3 is 15 amino acids. V was shortened by 6 bases and J by 5 bases, with 19 bases between the two germline ends. CDR1 is LNHNV, CDR2 YYDKDF, per germline (reference sequence). The CDR3, as DNA: TGTGCCACCAGTCTTCCGGGAGGTCAGGGGGAGACCCAGTACTTC. Protein: CATSLPGGQGETQYF.

This rearrangement joins TRBV19 to TRBJ1-2; 10 nucleotides agree with TRBD1. J gave up 4 bases and V 5 bases, and 10 bases lay outside the gene matches. Germline CDR1 reads LNHDA; CDR2 reads SQIVND (reference sequence). The CDR3 loop spans 16 amino acids. CDR3 DNA sequence: TGTGCCAGTAGTCCAGAGACAGGGGGCGCATTCTATGGCTACACCTTC. This encodes CASSPETGGAFYGYTF.

The chain employs TRBV6-6 and TRBJ2-7, with 12 positions matching TRBD2. Trimming at V came to 6 bases and at J to 3 bases, leaving 6 bases not matched to a gene. Germline values: CDR1 MNHNY, CDR2 SVGAGI (reference sequence). The CDR3 has 15 amino acids. The CDR3: CASRRTSGAYYEQYF. CDR3 nucleotide sequence: TGTGCCAGCAGGCGGACTAGCGGGGCGTACTACGAGCAGTACTTC.

The chain combines TRBV5-6 with TRBJ1-4; D is uncertain. Trimming left V 2 bases short and J 7 bases short, with 12 bases between. This CDR3 is 14 amino acids long. Germline CDR1 is SGHDT and CDR2 is YYEEEE. The DNA for the CDR3 is TGTGCCAGCAGCTTCAAAAGGGCGGGTGAAAAACTGTTTTTT. Its protein product is CASSFKRAGEKLFF.

This clone was counted once. The genes are TRBV24-1 and TRBJ2-1; maybe TRBD2 (5 bases). CDR1 is KGHDR and CDR2 is SFDVKD in the germline V gene. Between the trimmed V and J ends, which lost 5 bases and 5 bases, there was a span of 15 bases. This CDR3 is 15 amino acids long. Here the CDR3 reads CATSAMRESDNEQFF. Written as DNA, the CDR3 is TGTGCCACCAGTGCCATGAGGGAGTCTGACAATGAGCAGTTCTTC.